What follows is one TCR beta chain and its context. What it recognizes is unknown. CDR1 and CDR2 from the germline V gene are KGHSH and LQKENI. The CDR3 extends over 13 amino acids. V shed 1 base and J shed 2 bases, with 6 bases lying between them. PCR involved 60 Vbeta and 13 Jbeta primers. TCRdb keeps only in-frame clones here, not all; method: immunoSEQ multiplex PCR. The data contain 77,000 or so clones, 78% of them singletons. This specimen belongs to a study of cytomegalovirus exposure and HLA in healthy donors. The study's findings and limits: Later, TCR association rates were found to vary by HLA locus, highest for DRB1 and lowest for HLA-C.

The chain recombines TRBV18 with TRBJ2-7; D may be TRBD1 (5 bases). This sequence was found in a middle-aged man in good health and CMV-seronegative. Sequencing was done on a sample of PBMCs. The CDR3 region has the DNA TGTGCCAGCTCACCACAGGGGCCCTACGAGCAGTACTTC. Protein sequence: CASSPQGPYEQYF.